This entry features one TCR beta chain sequence. Per the original data handling: For nucleated cells, counts were estimated from reference gene primer amplification. Profiled with immunoSEQ multiplex PCR; TCRdb holds only in-frame clones, not every one. That table is the source of V, J and clone size, and D and trimming were worked out from the DNA. This sample has hundreds of thousands of clones; around nine tenths occur once, and the top ten carry 2.5% to 4%. The CDR3 spans 15 residues. Germline V lookup: CDR1 SGHVS, CDR2 FNYEAQ. V was shortened by 1 base and J by 6 bases, with 13 bases between the two germline ends. The data stem from a study of blood T cell repertoires in COVID-19. Turning to the study itself: Specimens from acute and convalescent COVID-19 originated in the United States, Italy and Spain.

This clonotype originated in a young woman who had recovered from COVID-19. Material: peripheral blood. The chain has TRBV7-6 and TRBJ2-1, with a weak D call TRBD1 (6 bases). The CDR3 DNA follows: TGTGCCAGCAGCTTAGACAGGGTGCCGGTCAATGAGCAGTTCTTC. Protein product: CASSLDRVPVNEQFF.